The T cell receptor (beta chain) under discussion was sequenced for a study of T cells after yellow fever vaccination. The germline V gene has CDR1 SGHAT and CDR2 FQNNGV. The CDR3 spans 16 residues. V lost 3 bases and J 5 bases, leaving 20 bases between the germline ends. TCRdb re-derived calls from the 5' RACE reads in MiXCR, one entry per CDR3 protein. In the table there are some 390,000 distinct CDR3 sequences, 18% of which are singletons. The receptor was isolated from a man aged 18 to 29 who received the YFV17D yellow fever vaccine. The rearrangement joins TRBV11-2 to TRBJ2-7, with a weak D call TRBD2 (5 bases). Specimen: PBMCs, collected before the yellow fever booster vaccination. The CDR3 loop is CASSLKEGLSGDEQYF. The CDR3 DNA reads TGTGCCAGCAGCTTGAAAGAGGGTCTATCTGGCGACGAGCAGTACTTC.